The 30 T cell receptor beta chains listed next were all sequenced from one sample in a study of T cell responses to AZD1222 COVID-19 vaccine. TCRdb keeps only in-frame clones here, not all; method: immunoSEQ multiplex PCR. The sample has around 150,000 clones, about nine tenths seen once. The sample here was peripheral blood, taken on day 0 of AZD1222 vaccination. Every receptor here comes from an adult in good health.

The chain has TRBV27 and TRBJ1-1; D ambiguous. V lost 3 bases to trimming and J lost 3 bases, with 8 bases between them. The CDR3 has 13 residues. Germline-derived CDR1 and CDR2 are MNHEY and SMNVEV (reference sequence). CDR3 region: CASSFFGDTEAFF. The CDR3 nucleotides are TGTGCCAGCAGTTTCTTTGGTGACACTGAAGCTTTCTTT.

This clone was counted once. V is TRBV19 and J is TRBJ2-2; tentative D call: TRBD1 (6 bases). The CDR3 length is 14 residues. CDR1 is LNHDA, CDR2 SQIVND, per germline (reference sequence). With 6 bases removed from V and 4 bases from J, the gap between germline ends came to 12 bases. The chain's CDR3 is CASRYGTITGELFF. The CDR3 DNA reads TGTGCCAGTAGGTACGGGACAATCACCGGGGAGCTGTTTTTT.

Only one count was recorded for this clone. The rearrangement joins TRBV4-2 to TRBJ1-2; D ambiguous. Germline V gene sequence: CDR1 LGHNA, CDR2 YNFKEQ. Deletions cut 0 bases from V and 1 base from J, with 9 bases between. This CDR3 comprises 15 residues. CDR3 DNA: TGTGCCAGCAGCCAAGATCCGGGTCATAACTATGGCTACACCTTC. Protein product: CASSQDPGHNYGYTF.

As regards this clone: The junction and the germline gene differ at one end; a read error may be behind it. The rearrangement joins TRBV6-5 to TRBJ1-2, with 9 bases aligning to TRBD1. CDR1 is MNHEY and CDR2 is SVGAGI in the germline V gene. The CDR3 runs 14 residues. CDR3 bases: TGTGCCAGCAGCGGACGCCGGGACAGGGTGGGATCGGATTTC. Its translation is CASSGRRDRVGSDF.

The CDR3 spells CASSFGSYNEQFF. CDR3 coding DNA: TGTGCCAGCAGTTTCGGCTCCTACAATGAGCAGTTCTTC. The rearrangement joins TRBV12-3 or TRBV12-4 to TRBJ2-1; the D is unclear. This CDR3 spans 13 amino acids. Deletions cut 3 bases from V and 0 bases from J, with 3 bases between.

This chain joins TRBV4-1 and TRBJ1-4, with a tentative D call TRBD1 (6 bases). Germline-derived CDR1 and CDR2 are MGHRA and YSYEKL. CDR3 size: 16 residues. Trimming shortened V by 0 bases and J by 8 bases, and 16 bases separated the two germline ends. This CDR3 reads CASSQELAGAKEKLFF. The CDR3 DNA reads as TGCGCCAGCAGCCAAGAATTGGCAGGGGCCAAGGAAAAACTGTTTTTT.

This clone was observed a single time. CDR3 nucleotide sequence: TGTGCCTGGAGTGCCGGAGAGCGCAATCAGCCCCAGCATTTT. It specifies CAWSAGERNQPQHF. The chain uses TRBV30 and TRBJ1-5; D is unresolved. The V gene's germline CDR1 is GTSNPN and CDR2 SVGIG (reference sequence). V was trimmed by 1 base and J by 2 bases, leaving 9 bases between them. This CDR3 region has 14 residues.

CDR3 amino acids: CASSASGFNYGYTF. Written as DNA, the CDR3 is TGTGCCAGCAGTGCCTCAGGGTTTAACTATGGCTACACCTTC. V is TRBV25-1 and J is TRBJ1-2, with a possible D match to TRBD1 (5 bases). Trimming cost V 4 bases and J 1 base, with 10 bases left between them. The CDR3 is 14 residues long. In germline, CDR1 is MGHDK, CDR2 SYGVNS.

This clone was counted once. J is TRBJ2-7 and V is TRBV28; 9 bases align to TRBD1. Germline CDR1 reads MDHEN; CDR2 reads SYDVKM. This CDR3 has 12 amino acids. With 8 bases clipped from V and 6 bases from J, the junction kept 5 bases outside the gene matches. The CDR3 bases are TGTGCCAGCTCACAGGGGGCGGTCGAGCAGTACTTC. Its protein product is CASSQGAVEQYF.

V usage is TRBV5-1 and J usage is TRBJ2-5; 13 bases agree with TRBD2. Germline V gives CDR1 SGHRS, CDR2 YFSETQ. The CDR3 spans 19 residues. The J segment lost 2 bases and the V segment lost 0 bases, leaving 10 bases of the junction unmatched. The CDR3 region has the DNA TGCGCCAGCAGCTTGGCCGGTGGACTAGCGGGGGTGGGTCAAGAGACCCAGTACTTC. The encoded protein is CASSLAGGLAGVGQETQYF.

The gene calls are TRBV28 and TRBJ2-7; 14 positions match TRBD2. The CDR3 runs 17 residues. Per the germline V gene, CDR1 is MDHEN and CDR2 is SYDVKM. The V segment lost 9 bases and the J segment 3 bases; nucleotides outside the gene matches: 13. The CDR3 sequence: CASSGLAGVSVHYEQYF. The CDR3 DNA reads TGTGCCAGTTCGGGACTAGCGGGAGTGTCGGTCCACTACGAGCAGTACTTC.

The DNA of the CDR3 is TGTGCCAGCAGCCGGACTAGCGGGAGGGGAAGCCAAGAGACCCAGTACTTC. Translation: CASSRTSGRGSQETQYF. V is TRBV5-4 and J is TRBJ2-5; 15 nucleotides align to TRBD2. The germline V gene has CDR1 SGHNT and CDR2 YYREEE (reference sequence). The CDR3 extends over 17 amino acids. J lost 1 base, V lost 4 bases, and 5 bases had no gene match.

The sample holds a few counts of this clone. The CDR3 coding sequence is TGCAGTGCTAGTGCCGGGGGCGGAGGCAATCAGCCCCAGCATTTT. As protein: CSASAGGGGNQPQHF. The chain links TRBV20-1 to TRBJ1-5, with TRBD1 as a possible D gene (6 bases). The CDR3 covers 15 residues. V lost 3 bases, J lost 2 bases, and 14 bases lay in between. In germline, CDR1 is DFQATT, CDR2 SNEGSKA (reference sequence).

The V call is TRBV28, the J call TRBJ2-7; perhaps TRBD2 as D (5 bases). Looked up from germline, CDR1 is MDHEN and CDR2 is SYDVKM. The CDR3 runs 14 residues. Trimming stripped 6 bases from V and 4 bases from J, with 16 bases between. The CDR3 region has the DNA TGTGCCAGCAGGAAAAGCGGCACCCTGTACGAGCAGTACTTC. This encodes CASRKSGTLYEQYF.

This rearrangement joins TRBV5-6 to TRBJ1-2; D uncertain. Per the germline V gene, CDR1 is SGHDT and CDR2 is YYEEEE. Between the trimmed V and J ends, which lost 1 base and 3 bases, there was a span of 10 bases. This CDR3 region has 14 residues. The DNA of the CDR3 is TGTGCCAGCAGCTTGACCGGGCGGGACTATGGCTACACCTTC. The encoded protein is CASSLTGRDYGYTF.

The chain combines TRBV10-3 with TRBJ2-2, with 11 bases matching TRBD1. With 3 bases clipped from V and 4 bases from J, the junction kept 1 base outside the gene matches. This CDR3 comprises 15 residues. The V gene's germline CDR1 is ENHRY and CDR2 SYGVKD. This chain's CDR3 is CAISDGTGGTGELFF. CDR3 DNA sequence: TGTGCCATCAGTGACGGGACAGGGGGCACCGGGGAGCTGTTTTTT.

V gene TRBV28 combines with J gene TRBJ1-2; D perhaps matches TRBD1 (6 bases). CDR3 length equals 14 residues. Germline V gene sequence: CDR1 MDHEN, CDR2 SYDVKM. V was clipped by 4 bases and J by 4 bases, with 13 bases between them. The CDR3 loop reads CASSSTQGTYGYTF. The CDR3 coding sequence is TGTGCCAGCAGTTCCACTCAGGGGACCTATGGCTACACCTTC.

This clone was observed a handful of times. The CDR3 DNA sequence: TGTGCCAGCAGCCAAGAAGGTAGCGGGGGGCCTCACGGGGAGCTGTTTTTT. It yields the protein CASSQEGSGGPHGELFF. The V and J genes are TRBV4-2 and TRBJ2-2; TRBD2 matches 10 bases. The CDR3 is made up of 17 amino acids. Trimming at V came to 0 bases and at J to 7 bases, leaving 8 bases not matched to a gene. From germline, CDR1 is LGHNA and CDR2 YNFKEQ.

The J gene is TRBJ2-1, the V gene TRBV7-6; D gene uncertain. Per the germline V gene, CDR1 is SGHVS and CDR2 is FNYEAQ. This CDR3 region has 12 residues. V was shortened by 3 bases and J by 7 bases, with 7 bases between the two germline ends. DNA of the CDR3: TGTGCCAGCAGCTTTTATGCGAATGAGCAGTTCTTC. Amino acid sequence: CASSFYANEQFF.

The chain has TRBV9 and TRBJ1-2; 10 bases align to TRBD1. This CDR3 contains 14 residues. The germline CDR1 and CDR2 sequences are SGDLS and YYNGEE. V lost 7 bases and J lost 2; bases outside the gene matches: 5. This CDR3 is CASRSGQGNYGYTF. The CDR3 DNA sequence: TGTGCCAGCCGGTCGGGACAGGGGAACTATGGCTACACCTTC.

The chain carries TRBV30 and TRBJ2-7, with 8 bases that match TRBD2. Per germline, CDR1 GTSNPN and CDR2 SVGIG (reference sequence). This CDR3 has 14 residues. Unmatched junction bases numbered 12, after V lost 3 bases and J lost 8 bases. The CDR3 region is CAWSAGTPGGQQYF. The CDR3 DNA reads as TGTGCCTGGAGCGCTGGGACGCCGGGAGGGCAGCAGTACTTC.

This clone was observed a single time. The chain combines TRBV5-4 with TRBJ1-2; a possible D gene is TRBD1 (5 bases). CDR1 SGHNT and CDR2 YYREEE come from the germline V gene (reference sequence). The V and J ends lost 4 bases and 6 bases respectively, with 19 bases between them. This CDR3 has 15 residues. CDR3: CASSHNLGGRDGYTF. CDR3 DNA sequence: TGTGCCAGCAGCCACAATCTTGGGGGACGGGATGGCTACACCTTC.

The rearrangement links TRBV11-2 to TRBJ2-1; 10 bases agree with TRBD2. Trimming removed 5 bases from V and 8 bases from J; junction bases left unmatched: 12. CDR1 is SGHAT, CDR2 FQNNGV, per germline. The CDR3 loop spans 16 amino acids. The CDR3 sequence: CASSTGGSGGSDEQFF. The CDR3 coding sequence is TGTGCCAGCAGCACAGGCGGTAGCGGGGGGTCCGATGAGCAGTTCTTC.

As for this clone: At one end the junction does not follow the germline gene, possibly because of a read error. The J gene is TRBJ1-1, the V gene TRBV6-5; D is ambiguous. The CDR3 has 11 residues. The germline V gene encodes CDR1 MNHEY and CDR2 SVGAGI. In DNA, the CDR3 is TGTGCCAGCAATTACTTTTCTGAAGCTTTCTTT. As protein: CASNYFSEAFF.

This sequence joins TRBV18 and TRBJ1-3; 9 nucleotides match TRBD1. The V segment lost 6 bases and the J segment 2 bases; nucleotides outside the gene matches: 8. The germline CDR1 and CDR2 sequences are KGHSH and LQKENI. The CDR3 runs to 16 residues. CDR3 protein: CASSLTGQGTGNTIYF. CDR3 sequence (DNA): TGTGCCAGCTCCCTAACGGGACAGGGAACTGGAAACACCATATATTTT.

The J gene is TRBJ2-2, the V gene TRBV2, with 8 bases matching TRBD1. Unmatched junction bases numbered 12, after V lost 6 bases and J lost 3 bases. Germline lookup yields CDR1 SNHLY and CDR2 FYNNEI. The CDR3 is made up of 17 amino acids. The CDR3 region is CASRSPPGGADTGELFF. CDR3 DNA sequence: TGTGCCAGCAGGTCTCCCCCAGGGGGCGCAGACACCGGGGAGCTGTTTTTT.

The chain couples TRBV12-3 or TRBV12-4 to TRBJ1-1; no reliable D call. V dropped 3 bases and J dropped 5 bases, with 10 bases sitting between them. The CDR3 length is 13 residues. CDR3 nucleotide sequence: TGTGCCAGCAGTTTGCAGGTTAGTACTGAAGCTTTCTTT. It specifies CASSLQVSTEAFF.

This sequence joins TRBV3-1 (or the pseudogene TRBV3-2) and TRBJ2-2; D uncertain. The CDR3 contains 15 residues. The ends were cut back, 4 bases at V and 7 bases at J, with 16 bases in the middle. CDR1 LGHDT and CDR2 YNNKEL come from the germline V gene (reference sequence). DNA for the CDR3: TGTGCCAGCAGCCCCTCGAGAGGCGGAATCGGGGAGCTGTTTTTT. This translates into CASSPSRGGIGELFF.

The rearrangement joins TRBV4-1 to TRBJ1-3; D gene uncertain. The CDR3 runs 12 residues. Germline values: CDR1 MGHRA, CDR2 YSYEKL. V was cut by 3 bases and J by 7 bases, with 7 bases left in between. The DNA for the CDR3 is TGCGCCAGCAGCCATATCGGGAACACCATATATTTT. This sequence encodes CASSHIGNTIYF.

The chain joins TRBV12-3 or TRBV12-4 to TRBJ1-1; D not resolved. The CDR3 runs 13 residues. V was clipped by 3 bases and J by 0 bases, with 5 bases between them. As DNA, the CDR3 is TGTGCCAGCAGTTTCGATTTGAACACTGAAGCTTTCTTT. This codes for CASSFDLNTEAFF.